These 22 T cell receptor beta chains came from one sample sequenced in a study of identical twins. TCRdb called the 5' RACE reads again in MiXCR, with one record for every CDR3 protein. This table holds about 260,000 distinct CDR3 sequences, approximately 7% found once. The sample also formed part of further work on yellow fever vaccine responses in identical twins.

The sample taken for sequencing was memory (CD45RO+) T cells sorted from blood. All receptors derive from a woman in her late teens or twenties in good health.

This clonotype was seen ten or more times. The chain combines TRBV6-1 with TRBJ1-5; the D is unclear. V was trimmed by 6 bases and J by 5 bases, leaving 8 bases between them. The CDR3 consists of 12 residues. CDR1 is MNHNS, CDR2 SASEGT, per germline. The CDR3 DNA follows: TGTGCCAGCAGACTCGAGGATCAGCCCCAGCATTTT. This translates into CASRLEDQPQHF.

Many counts were recorded for this clonotype. Relative to the germline gene, one junction end is altered; a read error may explain this. V and J are TRBV12-3 or TRBV12-4 and TRBJ1-2; 9 nucleotides match TRBD1. The CDR3 runs to 14 residues. The CDR3 loop reads CASSLEGGTGSTVF. CDR3 sequence (DNA): TGTGCCAGCAGTTTAGAGGGGGGGACAGGGTCTACCGTCTTC.

The chain couples TRBV29-1 to TRBJ2-7, with TRBD1 matching 11 bases. With 4 bases clipped from V and 4 bases from J, the junction kept 12 bases outside the gene matches. CDR3 length: 16 residues. CDR1 is SQVTM, CDR2 ANQGSEA, per germline. Here the CDR3 reads CSVVSPRTGGSYEQYV. The CDR3 bases are TGCAGCGTTGTGTCTCCCAGGACAGGGGGCAGTTACGAGCAGTACGTC.

This clonotype was recorded a few times. The V and J genes are TRBV5-1 and TRBJ2-3, with TRBD2 identical over 7 bases. Per the germline V gene, CDR1 is SGHRS and CDR2 is YFSETQ. This CDR3 is built from 16 residues. V shed 0 bases and J 2 bases; nucleotides not matched to a gene: 6. The CDR3 protein is CASSLGAGALTDTQYF. CDR3 in DNA: TGCGCCAGCAGCTTGGGGGCGGGAGCACTCACAGATACGCAGTATTTT.

This clonotype came up many times. The CDR3 reads CSATEGGTDTQYF. The CDR3 DNA reads as TGCAGTGCTACGGAGGGGGGCACAGATACGCAGTATTTT. This chain joins TRBV20-1 and TRBJ2-3; perhaps D is TRBD1 or TRBD2 (6 bases each). CDR1 DFQATT and CDR2 SNEGSKA come from the germline V gene (reference sequence). V lost 4 bases and J 1 base, leaving 9 bases between the germline ends. The CDR3 has 13 amino acids.

The sample holds many counts of this clonotype. The rearrangement links TRBV6-2 or TRBV6-3 to TRBJ1-6; 7 nucleotides line up with TRBD1. Germline V gene data show CDR1 as MNHEY and CDR2 as SVGEGT. V lost 10 bases to trimming and J lost 8 bases; unmatched junction nucleotides: 11. The CDR3 has 14 residues. The CDR3 DNA follows: TGTGCCACTTCGGTGGCAGGGGGTTATTCACCCCTCCACTTT. It yields the protein CATSVAGGYSPLHF.

This clonotype was seen many times. The V and J genes are TRBV14 and TRBJ1-1, with 8 bases that match TRBD1. V lost 2 bases to trimming and J lost 4 bases; unmatched junction nucleotides: 6. Looked up from germline, CDR1 is SGHDN and CDR2 is FVKESK. CDR3 length: 15 amino acids. The CDR3 nucleotides read TGTGCCAGCAGCCAACAGACAGGGGCGGGCACTGAAGCTTTCTTT. It specifies CASSQQTGAGTEAFF.

This clonotype was seen more than once but under ten times. This rearrangement joins TRBV19 to TRBJ1-2; D may be TRBD1 (5 bases). The CDR3 spans 14 residues. Germline V gives CDR1 LNHDA, CDR2 SQIVND (reference sequence). V dropped 3 bases and J dropped 4 bases, with 12 bases sitting between them. The CDR3, as DNA: TGTGCCAGTAGTATTGGTAGGGGCGTCTATGGCTACACCTTC. Protein: CASSIGRGVYGYTF.

The V call is TRBV28, the J call TRBJ2-1; 9 bases agree with TRBD2. Germline trimming cut 10 bases from V and 8 bases from J; bases unmatched to any gene: 15. The germline gives CDR1 MDHEN, CDR2 SYDVKM. CDR3 length: 15 residues. Here the CDR3 reads CATTGAGGLGDEQFF. The CDR3 nucleotides are TGTGCCACCACGGGGGCGGGGGGGCTCGGGGATGAGCAGTTCTTC. The variable domain in full, completed from reference TRBV28 and TRBJ2-1, reads DVKVTQSSRYLVKRTGEKVFLECVQDMDHENMFWYRQDPGLGLRLIYFSYDVKMKEKGDIPEGYSVSREKKERFSLILESASTNQTSMYLCATTGAGGLGDEQFFGPGTRLTVL.

This chain joins TRBV29-1 and TRBJ2-3; 13 positions match TRBD2. Germline V gene sequence: CDR1 SQVTM, CDR2 ANQGSEA. The CDR3 covers 14 residues. The J segment lost 2 bases and the V segment lost 7 bases, leaving 3 bases of the junction unmatched. The CDR3 spells CSAGTSGITDTQYF. In DNA, the CDR3 is TGCAGCGCCGGGACTAGCGGGATCACAGATACGCAGTATTTT.

This clonotype has ten or more counts. The rearrangement joins TRBV4-1 to TRBJ1-1; D is unresolved. CDR3 length equals 21 residues. The V end was cut by 6 bases, the J end by 0 bases, with 32 bases between. Germline values: CDR1 MGHRA, CDR2 YSYEKL. The DNA of the CDR3 is TGCGCCAGCAGACCCGAACAGTTGAAGATAAAACTCCCCAACCTGAACACTGAAGCTTTCTTT. Translating it yields CASRPEQLKIKLPNLNTEAFF.

At least ten counts were recorded for this clonotype. The chain couples TRBV3-1 to TRBJ2-2; 9 bases are a match to TRBD2. Trimming took 1 base from V and 12 from J; bases not matched to a gene: 3. This CDR3 region has 13 residues. Per germline, CDR1 LGHDT and CDR2 YNNKEL (reference sequence). Written as DNA, the CDR3 is TGTGCCAGCAGCCAAGGGCTAGCGGGACAGCTGTTTTTT. It specifies CASSQGLAGQLFF.

This chain connects TRBV2 to TRBJ2-1; no definite D call. CDR1 SNHLY and CDR2 FYNNEI come from the germline V gene. The CDR3 is made up of 17 amino acids. Deletions cut 4 bases from V and 7 bases from J, with 23 bases between. The CDR3 nucleotides read TGTGCCAGCAGTGGCCAGACGATCCCGATCTACCGAAATGAGCAGTTCTTC. The encoded protein is CASSGQTIPIYRNEQFF.

The chain combines TRBV27 with TRBJ2-3, with unresolved D. The germline V gene encodes CDR1 MNHEY and CDR2 SMNVEV (reference sequence). Deletions cut 5 bases from V and 0 bases from J, with 12 bases between. The CDR3 runs 15 residues. This CDR3 is CASSTPLASTDTQYF. The CDR3 DNA sequence: TGTGCCAGCAGTACACCCTTAGCAAGCACAGATACGCAGTATTTT.

The genes are TRBV25-1 and TRBJ2-3; 9 bases line up with TRBD2. The germline V gene encodes CDR1 MGHDK and CDR2 SYGVNS. The trim removed 3 bases at V and 7 bases at J, leaving 5 bases unmatched. This CDR3 spans 14 amino acids. The CDR3 DNA reads TGTGCCAGCAGTGAGCGGCGGGAGGGACATACGCAGTATTTT. Protein sequence: CASSERREGHTQYF.

This clonotype was detected only a few times. The rearrangement joins TRBV5-1 to TRBJ2-5; 9 positions agree with TRBD1. The J segment lost 5 bases and the V segment lost 0 bases, leaving 8 bases of the junction unmatched. The CDR3 extends over 16 amino acids. Germline V gene lookup returns CDR1 SGHRS and CDR2 YFSETQ. The CDR3 protein is CASSLGTGALGETQYF. CDR3 sequence (DNA): TGCGCCAGCAGCTTGGGGACAGGGGCGTTGGGTGAGACCCAGTACTTC.

The chain couples TRBV7-9 to TRBJ2-1, with D unresolved. The germline V and J ends were trimmed by 0 bases and 0 bases, with 3 bases remaining between them. This CDR3 is built from 14 residues. Looked up from germline, CDR1 is SEHNR and CDR2 is FQNEAQ (reference sequence). In nucleotides, the CDR3 is TGTGCCAGCAGCTTAGCAGACTCCTACAATGAGCAGTTCTTC. As protein: CASSLADSYNEQFF.

This clonotype was picked up many times. The gene calls are TRBV10-3 and TRBJ2-2, with 8 bases lining up with TRBD2. V gave up 1 base and J gave up 2 bases; unmatched junction bases: 3. The V gene's germline CDR1 is ENHRY and CDR2 SYGVKD. CDR3 length: 16 amino acids. This CDR3 is CAISELVAGNTGELFF. The CDR3 coding sequence is TGTGCCATCAGTGAGTTAGTAGCGGGAAACACCGGGGAGCTGTTTTTT.

The V and J genes are TRBV7-3 and TRBJ2-2, with D possibly TRBD1 on 6 matching bases. The V gene's germline CDR1 is SGHTA and CDR2 FQGTGA. CDR3 length equals 13 residues. V lost 9 bases to trimming and J lost 6 bases, with 14 bases between them. The CDR3 region has the DNA TGTGCCAGTAACCCGACAGGACCCGGGGAGCTGTTTTTT. Its protein is CASNPTGPGELFF.

This clonotype was seen many times. This chain connects TRBV5-6 to TRBJ1-2; 7 bases agree with TRBD1. The CDR3 loop spans 14 amino acids. Germline V lookup: CDR1 SGHDT, CDR2 YYEEEE. After removal of 5 bases from V and 4 bases from J, the junction contained 8 bases not matched to a gene. The CDR3 is CASSSDRETYGYTF. In nucleotides, the CDR3 is TGTGCCAGCAGTTCAGACAGGGAGACCTATGGCTACACCTTC.

The chain carries TRBV4-2 and TRBJ2-3; D is uncertain. The V end was cut by 2 bases, the J end by 6 bases, with 9 bases between. The CDR3 is made up of 13 amino acids. CDR1 and CDR2 (germline): LGHNA, YNFKEQ. The CDR3 nucleotides read TGTGCCAGCAGCCAACCACCCGGGGATACGCAGTATTTT. Translating it yields CASSQPPGDTQYF.

The sample holds many counts of this clonotype. The chain links TRBV20-1 to TRBJ2-3, with D possibly TRBD2 on 5 matching bases. In germline, CDR1 is DFQATT, CDR2 SNEGSKA (reference sequence). Trimming removed 2 bases at V and 5 bases at J, with 8 bases between. This CDR3 comprises 12 residues. CDR3 nucleotide sequence: TGCAGTGCTAGACAGGCGGGAGATACGCAGTATTTT. Its translation is CSARQAGDTQYF.